The 13 T cell receptor beta chains reported below all come from one sample, sequenced in a study of metastatic and nonmetastatic thyroid tumors. All patients were untreated before thyroid surgery. TCRdb redid the clone calls on the PCR reads using MiXCR. In the table there are about 15,000 clones, around 3.8% of which are singletons. The sequencing sample was made of tumor tissue. Receptors were obtained from a female donor with papillary thyroid cancer or a benign thyroid nodule (not recorded which). Some clones in this sample may be carry-over from other donors' samples.

V usage is TRBV5-6 and J usage is TRBJ1-2; D is perhaps TRBD1 (6 bases). Deletions cut 0 bases from V and 4 bases from J, with 10 bases between. CDR3 size: 14 residues. Germline V gene data show CDR1 as SGHDT and CDR2 as YYEEEE. In DNA, the CDR3 is TGTGCCAGCAGCTTGGCAGGGGACCTCTATGGCTACACCTTC. Translation gives CASSLAGDLYGYTF.

This clone was detected ten times or more. Additional DNA sequences in this sample encode the identical CDR3. The chain joins TRBV24-1 to TRBJ1-4; D possibly corresponds to TRBD1 (6 bases). CDR1 is KGHDR, CDR2 SFDVKD, per germline. V gave up 3 bases and J gave up 4 bases, with 8 bases separating them. The CDR3 is made up of 14 amino acids. Written as DNA, the CDR3 is TGTGCCACCAGTGATACAGGGAATAATGAAAAACTGTTTTTT. Its protein is CATSDTGNNEKLFF.

In this sample, this clone turned up a few times. This chain links TRBV6-2 or TRBV6-3 with TRBJ2-7; D gene uncertain. The CDR3 sequence is 14 residues long. V was trimmed by 5 bases and J by 0 bases, leaving 11 bases between them. CDR1 and CDR2 from the germline V gene are MNHEY and SVGEGT. The CDR3 loop reads CASSGSAASYEQYF. As DNA, the CDR3 is TGTGCCAGCAGTGGATCGGCCGCCTCCTACGAGCAGTACTTC.

This rearrangement joins TRBV6-1 to TRBJ2-7, with 8 bases matching TRBD2. CDR1 and CDR2 (germline): MNHNS, SASEGT. J gave up 2 bases and V 8 bases, and 11 bases lay outside the gene matches. The length of the CDR3 is 15 residues. This CDR3 reads CASVFREGRAYEQYF. CDR3 DNA sequence: TGTGCCAGCGTCTTCCGGGAGGGCCGCGCCTACGAGCAGTACTTC.

This clone was seen at least ten times. Possible read error: a much larger clone is one base away. This rearrangement joins TRBV11-2 to TRBJ2-1; D unclear. Germline loops: CDR1 SGHAT, CDR2 FQNNGV. The CDR3 is 12 residues long. CDR3 nucleotide sequence: TGTGGCAGCAGTCCTATCGGCAATGAGCAGTTCTTC. This encodes CGSSPIGNEQFF.

The V gene is TRBV19, the J gene TRBJ1-3, with unresolved D. CDR1 LNHDA and CDR2 SQIVND come from the germline V gene (reference sequence). CDR3 length: 14 residues. The V gene lost 6 bases and the J gene lost 0 bases, with 9 bases spanning the gap. The CDR3 reads CASRLGSSGNTIYF. The CDR3 coding sequence is TGTGCCAGTAGGTTGGGCAGCTCTGGAAACACCATATATTTT. The variable domain in full, completed from reference TRBV19 and TRBJ1-3, reads DGGITQSPKYLFRKEGQNVTLSCEQNLNHDAMYWYRQDPGQGLRLIYYSQIVNDFQKGDIAEGYSVSREKKESFPLTVTSAQKNPTAFYLCASRLGSSGNTIYFGEGSWLTVV.

The chain has TRBV6-1 and TRBJ1-2; D not certain. The germline gives CDR1 MNHNS, CDR2 SASEGT. The CDR3 has 13 amino acids. The V end was cut by 2 bases, the J end by 1 base, with 5 bases between. CDR3 loop: CASSETDNYGYTF. CDR3 DNA sequence: TGTGCCAGCAGTGAAACTGATAACTATGGCTACACCTTC.

The chain couples TRBV6-1 to TRBJ1-6; D not certain. The CDR3 spans 13 residues. V shed 5 bases and J shed 7 bases, with 9 bases lying between them. From germline, CDR1 is MNHNS and CDR2 SASEGT. Written as DNA, the CDR3 is TGTGCCAGCAGTAGCCCTGAAAATTCACCCCTCCACTTT. This sequence encodes CASSSPENSPLHF.

This clone was seen more than once but under ten times. This CDR3 is CASSPDGANVLTF. For the CDR3, the DNA is TGCGCCAGCAGCCCTGATGGGGCCAACGTCCTGACTTTC. The chain carries TRBV5-1 and TRBJ2-6; D uncertain. Trimming pared 4 bases from V and 3 bases from J, leaving 5 bases between. The CDR3 spans 13 residues. Looked up from germline, CDR1 is SGHRS and CDR2 is YFSETQ. Full variable domain (missing parts from reference TRBV5-1 and TRBJ2-6): KAGVTQTPRYLIKTRGQQVTLSCSPISGHRSVSWYQQTPGQGLQFLFEYFSETQRNKGNFPGRFSGRQFSNSRSEMNVSTLELGDSALYLCASSPDGANVLTFGAGSRLTVL.

The chain employs TRBV7-2 and TRBJ2-2; 8 bases align to TRBD1. The germline CDR1 and CDR2 sequences are SGHTA and FQGNSA. This CDR3 region has 16 residues. V lost 1 base, J lost 5 bases, and 6 bases stayed unmatched. CDR3 DNA: TGTGCCAGCAGCTTAGGCCCGCAGGGGGCAACCGGGGAGCTGTTTTTT. This codes for CASSLGPQGATGELFF.

A few counts support this clone. The rearrangement links TRBV5-1 to TRBJ2-2; 9 bases are a match to TRBD1. V lost 0 bases and J lost 3; bases outside the gene matches: 6. Germline V lookup: CDR1 SGHRS, CDR2 YFSETQ. The CDR3 totals 17 residues. The CDR3 reads CASSLGRGQGDTGELFF. The DNA for the CDR3 is TGCGCCAGCAGCTTGGGGAGGGGACAGGGAGACACCGGGGAGCTGTTTTTT. The full variable domain, its missing parts supplied by reference TRBV5-1 and TRBJ2-2, is KAGVTQTPRYLIKTRGQQVTLSCSPISGHRSVSWYQQTPGQGLQFLFEYFSETQRNKGNFPGRFSGRQFSNSRSEMNVSTLELGDSALYLCASSLGRGQGDTGELFFGEGSRLTVL.

This clone is large. The chain has TRBV6-1 and TRBJ1-2; the match to TRBD1 covers 9 bases. From germline, CDR1 is MNHNS and CDR2 SASEGT. Unmatched junction bases numbered 4, after V lost 1 base and J lost 7 bases. This CDR3 has 14 residues. CDR3 protein: CASSEGRDRAGYTF. CDR3 DNA: TGTGCCAGCAGTGAAGGGAGGGACAGGGCTGGCTACACCTTC.

This clone was counted a few times. The CDR3 DNA reads as TGTGCCAGCAGTGAAGCCGAAGCAAGCCCCTACAATGAGCAGTTCTTC. It translates to CASSEAEASPYNEQFF. The V and J genes are TRBV6-1 and TRBJ2-1; D is undetermined. Per the germline V gene, CDR1 is MNHNS and CDR2 is SASEGT. The CDR3 length is 16 residues. Trimming took 0 bases from V and 2 from J, leaving 11 bases between them.